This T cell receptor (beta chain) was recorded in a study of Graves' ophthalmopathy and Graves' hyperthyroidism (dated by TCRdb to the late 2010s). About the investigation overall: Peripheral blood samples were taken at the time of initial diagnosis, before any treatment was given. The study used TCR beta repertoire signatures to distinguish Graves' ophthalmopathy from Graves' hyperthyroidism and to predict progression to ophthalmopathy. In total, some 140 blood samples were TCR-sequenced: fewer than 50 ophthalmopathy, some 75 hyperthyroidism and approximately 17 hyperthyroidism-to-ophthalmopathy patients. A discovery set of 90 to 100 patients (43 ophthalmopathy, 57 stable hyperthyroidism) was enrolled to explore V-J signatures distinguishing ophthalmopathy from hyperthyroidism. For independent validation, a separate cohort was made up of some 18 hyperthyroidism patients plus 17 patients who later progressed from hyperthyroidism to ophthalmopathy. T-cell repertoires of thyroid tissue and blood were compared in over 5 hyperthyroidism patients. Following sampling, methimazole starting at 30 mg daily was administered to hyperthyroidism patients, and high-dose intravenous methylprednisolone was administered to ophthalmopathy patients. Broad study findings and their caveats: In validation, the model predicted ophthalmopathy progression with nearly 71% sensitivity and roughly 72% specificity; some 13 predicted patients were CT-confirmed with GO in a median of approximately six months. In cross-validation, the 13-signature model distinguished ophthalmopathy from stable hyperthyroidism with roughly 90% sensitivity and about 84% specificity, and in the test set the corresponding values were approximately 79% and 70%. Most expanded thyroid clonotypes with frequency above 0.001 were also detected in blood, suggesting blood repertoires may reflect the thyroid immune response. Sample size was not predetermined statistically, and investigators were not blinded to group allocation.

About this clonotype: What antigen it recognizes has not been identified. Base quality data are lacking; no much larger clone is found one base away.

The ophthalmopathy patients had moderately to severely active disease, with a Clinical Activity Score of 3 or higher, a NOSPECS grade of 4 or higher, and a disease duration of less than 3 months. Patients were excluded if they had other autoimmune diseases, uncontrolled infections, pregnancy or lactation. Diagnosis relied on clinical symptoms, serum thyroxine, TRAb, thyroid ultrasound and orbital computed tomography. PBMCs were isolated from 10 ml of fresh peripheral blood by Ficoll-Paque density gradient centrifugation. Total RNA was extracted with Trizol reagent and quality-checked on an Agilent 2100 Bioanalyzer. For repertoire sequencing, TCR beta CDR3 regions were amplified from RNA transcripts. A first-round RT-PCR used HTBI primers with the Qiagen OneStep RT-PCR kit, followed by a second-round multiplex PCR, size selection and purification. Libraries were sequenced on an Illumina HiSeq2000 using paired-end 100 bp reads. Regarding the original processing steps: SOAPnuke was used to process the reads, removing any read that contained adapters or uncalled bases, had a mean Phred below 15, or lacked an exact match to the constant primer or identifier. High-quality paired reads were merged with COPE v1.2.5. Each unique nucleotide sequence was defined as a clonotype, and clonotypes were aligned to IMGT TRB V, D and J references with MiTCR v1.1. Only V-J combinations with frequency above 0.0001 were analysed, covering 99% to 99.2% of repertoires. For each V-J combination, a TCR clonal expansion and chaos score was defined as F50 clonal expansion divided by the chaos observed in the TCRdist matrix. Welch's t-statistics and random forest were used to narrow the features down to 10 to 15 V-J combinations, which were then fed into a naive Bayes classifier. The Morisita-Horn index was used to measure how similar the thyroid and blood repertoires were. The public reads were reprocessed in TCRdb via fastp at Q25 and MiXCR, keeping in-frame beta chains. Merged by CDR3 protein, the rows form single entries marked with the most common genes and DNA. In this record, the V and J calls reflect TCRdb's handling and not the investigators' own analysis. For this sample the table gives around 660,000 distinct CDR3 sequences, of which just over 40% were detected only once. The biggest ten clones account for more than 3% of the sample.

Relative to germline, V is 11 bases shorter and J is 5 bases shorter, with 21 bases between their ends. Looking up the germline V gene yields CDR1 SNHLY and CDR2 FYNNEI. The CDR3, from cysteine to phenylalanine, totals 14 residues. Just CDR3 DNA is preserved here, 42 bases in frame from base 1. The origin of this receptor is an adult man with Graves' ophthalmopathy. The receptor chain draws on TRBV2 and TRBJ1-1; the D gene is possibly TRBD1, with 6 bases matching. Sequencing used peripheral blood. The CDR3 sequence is CAGRPRGVRTEAFF. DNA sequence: TGTGCCGGACGTCCTAGGGGGGTTCGTACTGAAGCTTTCTTT. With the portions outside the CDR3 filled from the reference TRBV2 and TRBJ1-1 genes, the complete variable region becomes EPEVTQTPSHQVTQMGQEVILRCVPISNHLYFYWYRQILGQKVEFLVSFYNNEISEKSEIFDDQFSVERPDGSNFTLKIRSTKLEDSAMYFCAGRPRGVRTEAFFGQGTRLTVV.